The sequence of this TCR beta chain was determined in a study of blood T cell repertoires in COVID-19. Study-wide background: The samples span acute and convalescent COVID-19 from the United States, Italy and Spain.

With 6 bases clipped from V and 2 bases from J, the junction kept 5 bases outside the gene matches. Germline assignment: CDR1 MNHEY and CDR2 SVGAGI. This CDR3 is 15 amino acids long. Assay used: immunoSEQ multiplex PCR; TCRdb lists only in-frame clones, some missing. Altogether about 160,000 clones are present, 86% being singletons, with the ten largest covering 3% to 4%. This sequence was found in a woman aged 70 to 79 with acute or convalescent COVID-19. The sample consisted of peripheral blood. This chain links TRBV6-5 with TRBJ1-5, with TRBD1 matching over 9 bases. DNA for the CDR3: TGTGCCAGCAGCCGGGACAGGGCAGGCAATCAGCCCCAGCATTTT. It yields the protein CASSRDRAGNQPQHF.